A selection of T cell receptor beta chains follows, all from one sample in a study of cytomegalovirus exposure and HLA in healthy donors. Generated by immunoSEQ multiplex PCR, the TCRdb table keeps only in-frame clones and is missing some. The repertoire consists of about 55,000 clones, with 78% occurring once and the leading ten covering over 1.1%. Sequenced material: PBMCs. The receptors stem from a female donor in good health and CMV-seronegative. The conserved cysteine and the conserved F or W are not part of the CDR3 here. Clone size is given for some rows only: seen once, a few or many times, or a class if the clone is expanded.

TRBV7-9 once ASSHGYGGVYTEAF
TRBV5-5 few ASSLGSMGAETQY
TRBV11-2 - ASSFGGSYTDTQY
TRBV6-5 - ATITQGGGTDTQY
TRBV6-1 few ASKVPGQGPYEQY
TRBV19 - ASSIDRGLTGYT
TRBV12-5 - ASALGGVNNEQF
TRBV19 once ASRFNSYNSPLH
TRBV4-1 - ASSQDLGRRAKNIQY
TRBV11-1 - ASSLWGGNTGELF
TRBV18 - ASSPPGQGSTDTQY
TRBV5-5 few ASRRTGNNEQF